A selection of T cell receptor beta chains follows, all from one sample in a study of cytomegalovirus exposure and HLA in healthy donors. Clones were sequenced by immunoSEQ multiplex PCR, and TCRdb holds only the in-frame ones, with some missing. The data contain about 130,000 clones, 80% of them singletons. The sample was PBMCs. The source is a man aged 25-45 years in good health and CMV-seropositive. Both conserved end residues are part of each CDR3. Fields, in order: clone size, V gene, J gene, D gene, CDR3 protein, CDR3 DNA. A D gene is named only where the DNA matches it firmly. Rows give clone size only sometimes, using once, few, many, or a class for an expanded clone.

clone_size: .; v_call: TRBV9; j_call: TRBJ1-6; d_call: .; cdr3_aa: CASSVTGSYNSPLHF; cdr3_nt: TGTGCCAGCAGCGTAACAGGGTCCTATAATTCACCCCTCCACTTT
clone_size: few; v_call: TRBV5-1; j_call: TRBJ2-4; d_call: .; cdr3_aa: CASSLNTLGAKNSQYF; cdr3_nt: TGCGCCAGCAGCTTGAACACCCTGGGAGCCAAAAACAGTCAGTACTTC
clone_size: once; v_call: TRBV7-3; j_call: TRBJ2-3; d_call: .; cdr3_aa: CASRTSPAGDTQYF; cdr3_nt: TGTGCCAGCAGGACCTCCCCGGCGGGGGATACGCAGTATTTT
clone_size: .; v_call: TRBV2; j_call: TRBJ1-3; d_call: TRBD1; cdr3_aa: CASSVDRGLGNTIYF; cdr3_nt: TGTGCCAGCAGTGTGGACAGGGGGCTAGGAAACACCATATATTTT
clone_size: few; v_call: TRBV21-1; j_call: TRBJ1-4; d_call: .; cdr3_aa: CASSKARGTNEKLFF; cdr3_nt: TGTGCCAGCAGCAAAGCAAGGGGGACTAATGAAAAACTGTTTTTT
clone_size: .; v_call: TRBV19; j_call: TRBJ1-1; d_call: TRBD1; cdr3_aa: CASSIRRPGTDHTEAFF; cdr3_nt: TGTGCCAGTAGTATTAGACGGCCCGGGACAGACCACACTGAAGCTTTCTTT
clone_size: few; v_call: TRBV7-3; j_call: TRBJ2-7; d_call: .; cdr3_aa: CASSLQAGATYEQYF; cdr3_nt: TGTGCCAGCAGCTTACAGGCGGGGGCCACCTACGAGCAGTACTTC
clone_size: few; v_call: TRBV15; j_call: TRBJ1-6; d_call: TRBD1; cdr3_aa: CATSRSRDRHNSPLHF; cdr3_nt: TGTGCCACCAGCAGATCCCGGGACAGGCACAATTCACCCCTCCACTTT
clone_size: .; v_call: TRBV9; j_call: TRBJ1-1; d_call: TRBD1; cdr3_aa: CASSAGQSNTEAFF; cdr3_nt: TGTGCCAGCAGCGCGGGACAGTCGAACACTGAAGCTTTCTTT
clone_size: .; v_call: TRBV7-2; j_call: TRBJ2-5; d_call: TRBD2; cdr3_aa: CASSRGGGGQETQYF; cdr3_nt: TGTGCCAGCAGCCGGGGGGGCGGGGGGCAAGAGACCCAGTACTTC
clone_size: .; v_call: TRBV5-1; j_call: TRBJ1-2; d_call: .; cdr3_aa: CASSPWTAEYGYTF; cdr3_nt: TGCGCCAGCAGCCCGTGGACAGCCGAGTATGGCTACACCTTC
clone_size: .; v_call: TRBV19; j_call: TRBJ1-5; d_call: .; cdr3_aa: CASTTQGRQPQHF; cdr3_nt: TGTGCCAGTACTACACAGGGTAGGCAGCCCCAGCATTTT
clone_size: .; v_call: TRBV6-6; j_call: TRBJ1-1; d_call: .; cdr3_aa: CASSYRTGHDEAFF; cdr3_nt: TGTGCCAGCAGTTACAGAACAGGGCATGATGAAGCTTTCTTT
clone_size: .; v_call: TRBV9; j_call: TRBJ1-5; d_call: .; cdr3_aa: CASSVGIGEGDQPQHF; cdr3_nt: TGTGCCAGCAGCGTAGGCATAGGGGAGGGGGATCAGCCCCAGCATTTT
clone_size: once; v_call: TRBV12-5; j_call: TRBJ1-3; d_call: .; cdr3_aa: CASGLVRTGLLNTIYF; cdr3_nt: TGTGCTAGTGGTTTGGTACGAACAGGGCTATTGAACACCATATATTTT
clone_size: .; v_call: TRBV7-6; j_call: TRBJ1-1; d_call: .; cdr3_aa: CASSRGGTNTEAFF; cdr3_nt: TGTGCCAGCAGCCGAGGGGGAACGAACACTGAAGCTTTCTTT
clone_size: .; v_call: TRBV7-2; j_call: TRBJ2-5; d_call: .; cdr3_aa: CASSLVWTEETQYF; cdr3_nt: TGTGCCAGCAGCTTAGTTTGGACAGAAGAGACCCAGTACTTC
clone_size: .; v_call: TRBV10-2; j_call: TRBJ2-4; d_call: TRBD1; cdr3_aa: CASTGDRKNIQYF; cdr3_nt: TGCGCCAGCACAGGGGACAGAAAAAACATTCAGTACTTC
clone_size: .; v_call: TRBV5-1; j_call: TRBJ2-7; d_call: TRBD1; cdr3_aa: CASSLAPSGQGAYEQYF; cdr3_nt: TGCGCCAGCAGTTTGGCTCCCTCGGGACAGGGGGCCTACGAGCAGTACTTC
clone_size: .; v_call: TRBV6-6; j_call: TRBJ2-1; d_call: .; cdr3_aa: CASSYSSLEARWVF; cdr3_nt: TGTGCCAGCAGTTACTCGAGTCTGGAGGCCAGGTGGGTCTTC
clone_size: .; v_call: TRBV29-1; j_call: TRBJ1-2; d_call: .; cdr3_aa: CSVFRTDSRENGYTF; cdr3_nt: TGCAGCGTCTTCCGGACCGACTCACGGGAGAATGGCTACACCTTC
clone_size: .; v_call: TRBV7-9; j_call: TRBJ1-2; d_call: TRBD1; cdr3_aa: CASTLDRDRSYGYTF; cdr3_nt: TGTGCCAGCACTCTCGACCGGGACAGGTCATATGGCTACACCTTC
clone_size: .; v_call: TRBV6-5; j_call: TRBJ1-6; d_call: .; cdr3_aa: CASSRLNSPLHF; cdr3_nt: TGTGCCAGCAGCCGACTGAATTCACCCCTCCACTTT
clone_size: .; v_call: TRBV2; j_call: TRBJ1-5; d_call: .; cdr3_aa: CASSEQGLNQPQHF; cdr3_nt: TGTGCCAGCAGTGAGCAGGGCCTCAATCAGCCCCAGCATTTT
clone_size: .; v_call: TRBV7-9; j_call: TRBJ2-7; d_call: TRBD2; cdr3_aa: CASSPGGLGQTYEQYF; cdr3_nt: TGTGCCAGCAGCCCGGGGGGGTTGGGACAAACCTACGAGCAGTACTTC
clone_size: .; v_call: TRBV7-3; j_call: TRBJ1-2; d_call: TRBD1; cdr3_aa: CASSSGTGRANYGYTF; cdr3_nt: TGTGCCAGCAGCTCCGGGACAGGGAGAGCTAACTATGGCTACACCTTC
clone_size: few; v_call: TRBV10-3; j_call: TRBJ1-2; d_call: TRBD1; cdr3_aa: CAISEFRTGYYGYTF; cdr3_nt: TGTGCCATCAGTGAGTTCCGGACAGGTTACTATGGCTACACCTTC
clone_size: .; v_call: TRBV29-1; j_call: TRBJ2-7; d_call: TRBD2; cdr3_aa: CSVETSGGNEQYF; cdr3_nt: TGCAGCGTTGAGACTAGCGGGGGTAACGAGCAGTACTTC
clone_size: .; v_call: TRBV14; j_call: TRBJ2-1; d_call: TRBD2; cdr3_aa: CASSQVYPSGEAQFF; cdr3_nt: TGTGCCAGCAGCCAAGTCTATCCTAGCGGGGAGGCTCAGTTCTTC
clone_size: .; v_call: TRBV4-2; j_call: TRBJ1-2; d_call: TRBD1; cdr3_aa: CASSQVASRQGYGYTF; cdr3_nt: TGTGCCAGCAGCCAAGTTGCCTCCCGACAGGGCTATGGCTACACCTTC
clone_size: once; v_call: TRBV13; j_call: TRBJ2-3; d_call: TRBD1; cdr3_aa: CASSTGTGVSISTDTQYF; cdr3_nt: TGTGCCAGCAGCACCGGGACAGGGGTCTCGATTAGCACAGATACGCAGTATTTT
clone_size: .; v_call: TRBV30; j_call: TRBJ1-1; d_call: .; cdr3_aa: CAWKTIREGYRAFF; cdr3_nt: TGTGCCTGGAAGACTATAAGGGAGGGATATAGAGCTTTCTTT
clone_size: .; v_call: TRBV6-1; j_call: TRBJ2-1; d_call: TRBD1; cdr3_aa: CASSEPTGIYNEQFF; cdr3_nt: TGTGCCAGCAGTGAACCGACAGGGATCTACAATGAGCAGTTCTTC
clone_size: .; v_call: TRBV27; j_call: TRBJ2-3; d_call: .; cdr3_aa: CASGWIGRRGPTDTQYF; cdr3_nt: TGTGCCAGCGGCTGGATCGGTAGGAGGGGGCCCACAGATACGCAGTATTTT
clone_size: .; v_call: TRBV29-1; j_call: TRBJ2-7; d_call: .; cdr3_aa: CSVGYGTYEQYF; cdr3_nt: TGCAGCGTTGGGTACGGTACCTACGAGCAGTACTTC
clone_size: .; v_call: TRBV6-1; j_call: TRBJ2-3; d_call: TRBD2; cdr3_aa: CASSAASGGRITDTQYF; cdr3_nt: TGTGCCAGCAGTGCGGCTAGCGGGGGGCGGATCACAGATACGCAGTATTTT
clone_size: .; v_call: TRBV28; j_call: TRBJ1-2; d_call: TRBD1; cdr3_aa: CASSFPSGGHGYTF; cdr3_nt: TGTGCCAGCAGTTTTCCGTCAGGGGGCCATGGCTACACCTTC
clone_size: .; v_call: TRBV5-1; j_call: TRBJ2-5; d_call: .; cdr3_aa: CASSLAGIEAQYF; cdr3_nt: TGCGCCAGCAGCTTGGCCGGGATAGAGGCCCAGTACTTC
clone_size: .; v_call: TRBV19; j_call: TRBJ1-3; d_call: .; cdr3_aa: CASSIGPGNTIYF; cdr3_nt: TGTGCCAGTAGTATTGGGCCTGGAAACACCATATATTTT
clone_size: .; v_call: TRBV19; j_call: TRBJ1-5; d_call: TRBD1; cdr3_aa: CASRPGTGLFQPQHF; cdr3_nt: TGTGCCAGTAGGCCCGGGACAGGGTTGTTTCAGCCCCAGCATTTT
clone_size: .; v_call: TRBV5-6; j_call: TRBJ2-7; d_call: TRBD1; cdr3_aa: CASSRTGAETYEQYF; cdr3_nt: TGTGCCAGCAGCAGGACAGGGGCCGAAACCTACGAGCAGTACTTC
clone_size: .; v_call: TRBV18; j_call: TRBJ2-5; d_call: .; cdr3_aa: CASSPQGQKETQYF; cdr3_nt: TGTGCCAGCTCACCTCAAGGACAGAAAGAGACCCAGTACTTC
clone_size: once; v_call: TRBV19; j_call: TRBJ1-1; d_call: .; cdr3_aa: CASTEGEQNTEAFF; cdr3_nt: TGTGCCAGTACGGAAGGGGAACAGAACACTGAAGCTTTCTTT
clone_size: .; v_call: TRBV2; j_call: TRBJ1-1; d_call: TRBD1; cdr3_aa: CASLHRGAHTEAFF; cdr3_nt: TGTGCCAGTTTACACAGGGGAGCCCACACTGAAGCTTTCTTT
clone_size: .; v_call: TRBV7-3; j_call: TRBJ1-1; d_call: .; cdr3_aa: CASSPHLQGPSEAFF; cdr3_nt: TGTGCCAGCAGCCCCCATTTACAGGGCCCATCTGAAGCTTTCTTT
clone_size: .; v_call: TRBV5-1; j_call: TRBJ2-3; d_call: .; cdr3_aa: CASIEVAEADTQYF; cdr3_nt: TGCGCCAGCATAGAGGTAGCCGAAGCAGATACGCAGTATTTT
clone_size: .; v_call: TRBV29-1; j_call: TRBJ2-7; d_call: TRBD1; cdr3_aa: CSVLTGSSYEQYF; cdr3_nt: TGCAGCGTCTTGACAGGGAGCTCCTACGAGCAGTACTTC
clone_size: .; v_call: TRBV29-1; j_call: TRBJ2-1; d_call: .; cdr3_aa: CSVEDLGGTTVYNEQFF; cdr3_nt: TGCAGCGTTGAAGACCTGGGGGGGACAACCGTCTACAATGAGCAGTTCTTC
clone_size: .; v_call: TRBV6-1; j_call: TRBJ1-4; d_call: .; cdr3_aa: CASSEGQVNEKLFF; cdr3_nt: TGTGCCAGCAGTGAAGGACAAGTGAATGAAAAACTGTTTTTT
clone_size: .; v_call: TRBV7-2; j_call: TRBJ2-1; d_call: TRBD1; cdr3_aa: CASRYRDRGYNEQFF; cdr3_nt: TGTGCCAGCCGATACCGGGACAGGGGATACAATGAGCAGTTCTTC
clone_size: .; v_call: TRBV5-1; j_call: TRBJ2-1; d_call: TRBD1; cdr3_aa: CASSMGQGSINEQFF; cdr3_nt: TGCGCCAGCAGTATGGGACAGGGGAGTATCAATGAGCAGTTCTTC
clone_size: .; v_call: TRBV5-1; j_call: TRBJ2-3; d_call: TRBD1; cdr3_aa: CASSYGQALHFTDTQYF; cdr3_nt: TGCGCCAGCAGCTACGGACAGGCCTTACACTTCACAGATACGCAGTATTTT